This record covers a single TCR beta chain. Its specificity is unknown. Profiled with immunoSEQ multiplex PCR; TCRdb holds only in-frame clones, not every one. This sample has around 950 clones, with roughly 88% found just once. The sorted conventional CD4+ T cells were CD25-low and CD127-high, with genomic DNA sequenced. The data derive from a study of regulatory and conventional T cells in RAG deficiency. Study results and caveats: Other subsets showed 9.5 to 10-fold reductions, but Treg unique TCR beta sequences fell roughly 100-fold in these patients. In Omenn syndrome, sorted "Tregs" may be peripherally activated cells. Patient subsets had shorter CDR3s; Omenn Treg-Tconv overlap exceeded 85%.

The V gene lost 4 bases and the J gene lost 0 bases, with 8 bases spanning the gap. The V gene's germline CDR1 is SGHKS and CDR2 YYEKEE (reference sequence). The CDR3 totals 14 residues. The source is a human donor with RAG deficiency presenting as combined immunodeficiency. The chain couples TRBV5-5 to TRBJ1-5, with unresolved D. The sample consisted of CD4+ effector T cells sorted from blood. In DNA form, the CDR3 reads TGTGCCAGCAGCACCCGTTATAGCAATCAGCCCCAGCATTTT. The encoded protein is CASSTRYSNQPQHF.